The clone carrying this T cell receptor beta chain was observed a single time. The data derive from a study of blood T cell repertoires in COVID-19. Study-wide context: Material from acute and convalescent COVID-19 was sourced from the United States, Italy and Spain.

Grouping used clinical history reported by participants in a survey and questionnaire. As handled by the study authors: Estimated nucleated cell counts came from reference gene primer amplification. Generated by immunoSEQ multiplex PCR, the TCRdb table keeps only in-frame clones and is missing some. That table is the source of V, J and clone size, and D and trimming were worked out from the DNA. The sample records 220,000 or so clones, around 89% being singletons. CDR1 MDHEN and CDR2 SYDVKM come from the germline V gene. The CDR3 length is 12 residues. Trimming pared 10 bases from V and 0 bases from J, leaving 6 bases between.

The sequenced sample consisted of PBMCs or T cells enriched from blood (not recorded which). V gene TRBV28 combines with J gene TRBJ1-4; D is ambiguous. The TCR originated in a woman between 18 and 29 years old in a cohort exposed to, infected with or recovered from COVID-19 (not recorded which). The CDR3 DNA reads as TGTGCCACCCTCGCAACTAATGAAAAACTGTTTTTT. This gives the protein CATLATNEKLFF.